The 26 T cell receptor beta chains listed next were all sequenced from one sample in a study of blood T cells in healthy people across ages. Through a sample-barcoded 5' primer and a J-beta primer mix, a second PCR was run for about 6 to 12 cycles. TCRdb re-called the 5' RACE reads with MiXCR, one entry per CDR3 protein. The sample holds fewer than 950,000 distinct CDR3 sequences, 30% to 45% seen once. Material: blood. The receptors shown here come from a man between 18 and 29 years old in good health.

With respect to this clonotype: The germline gene is not matched at one end of the junction; a read error may be the cause. V gene TRBV6-6 combines with J gene TRBJ1-4, with no clear D. Germline values: CDR1 MNHNY, CDR2 SVGAGI (reference sequence). This CDR3 has 13 amino acids. In DNA form, the CDR3 reads TGCGCCAGCAGTTTAAACCCCAGTGATAAACTGTTTTTT. This codes for CASSLNPSDKLFF.

The chain has TRBV6-1 and TRBJ2-7; D call uncertain. CDR3 length: 14 residues. The V gene's germline CDR1 is MNHNS and CDR2 SASEGT. Trimming stripped 4 bases from V and 2 bases from J, with 12 bases between. The CDR3 here is CASSARRATYEQYF. CDR3 DNA: TGTGCCAGCAGTGCCCGACGGGCCACCTACGAGCAGTACTTC.

Details on this clonotype: This may come from a read error, since a much larger clone is one base off. The chain employs TRBV20-1 and TRBJ1-5; D is uncertain. Trimming took 1 base from V and 8 from J, leaving 21 bases between them. In germline, CDR1 is DFQATT, CDR2 SNEGSKA (reference sequence). CDR3 length equals 16 residues. The CDR3 spells CSARGPSNPRHKPQHF. Written as DNA, the CDR3 is TGCAGTGCTAGAGGGCCCTCCAATCCCAGGCATAAGCCCCAGCATTTT.

In this sample, this clonotype turned up a few times. The chain joins TRBV20-1 to TRBJ2-5; 7 bases match TRBD1. The V segment lost 6 bases and the J segment 3 bases; nucleotides outside the gene matches: 13. This CDR3 region has 15 residues. Per the germline V gene, CDR1 is DFQATT and CDR2 is SNEGSKA (reference sequence). The CDR3 region has the DNA TGCAGTGCCGAAAACAGGGGAAAGAGCAAAGAGACCCAGTACTTC. It encodes CSAENRGKSKETQYF.

V usage is TRBV4-3 and J usage is TRBJ1-4; 11 positions agree with TRBD1. The junction had 14 bases not matched to a gene; V was cut back by 3 bases and J by 5 bases. Germline lookup yields CDR1 LGHNA and CDR2 YSLEER. The CDR3 contains 19 residues. The DNA for the CDR3 is TGCGCCAGCAGCCATATGAAGAGGACAGGGGGCGGTAGCAATGAAAAACTGTTTTTT. Its protein is CASSHMKRTGGGSNEKLFF.

With respect to this clonotype: A much larger clone differs by one base, so this may be a read error. The chain recombines TRBV12-3 or TRBV12-4 with TRBJ2-3, with D uncertain. The CDR3 length is 13 residues. The CDR3, as DNA: TGTGCCAGCAGTTTTGCTCGCACAGATGCGCAGTATTTT. Translation: CASSFARTDAQYF.

Worth noting for this clonotype: A much larger clonotype is one base distant, so this may be a read error. This chain links TRBV4-2 with TRBJ2-1; 8 bases line up with TRBD1. Germline assignment: CDR1 LGHNA and CDR2 YNFKEQ. The CDR3 runs 15 residues. V lost 3 bases and J lost 10; bases outside the gene matches: 11. The DNA of the CDR3 is TGTGCCAGCAGCCAGGGTCAGGGGGCGGACTACGAGCAGTTCTTC. Amino acid sequence: CASSQGQGADYEQFF.

The chain uses TRBV7-9 and TRBJ2-5, with a weak D call TRBD1 (6 bases). Germline V gene lookup returns CDR1 SEHNR and CDR2 FQNEAQ (reference sequence). The CDR3 loop spans 14 amino acids. V was cut by 5 bases and J by 5 bases, with 15 bases left in between. The CDR3 bases are TGTGCCAGCAGCCATCACAGGGAGTTGGAGACCCAGTACTTC. Residues: CASSHHRELETQYF. The whole variable domain, remainder taken from reference TRBV7-9 and TRBJ2-5, is DTGVSQNPRHKITKRGQNVTFRCDPISEHNRLYWYRQTLGQGPEFLTYFQNEAQLEKSRLLSDRFSAERPKGSFSTLEIQRTEQGDSAMYLCASSHHRELETQYFGPGTRLLVL.

This clonotype was detected many times. The chain recombines TRBV20-1 with TRBJ1-2; no clear D. Germline V lookup: CDR1 DFQATT, CDR2 SNEGSKA (reference sequence). The CDR3 contains 12 residues. The V gene lost 0 bases and the J gene lost 2 bases, with 4 bases spanning the gap. The CDR3 nucleotides read TGCAGTGCTAGAGATGAAAACTATGGCTACACCTTC. It translates to CSARDENYGYTF.

The chain links TRBV5-1 to TRBJ1-6, with no clear D. CDR3 size: 12 residues. CDR1 and CDR2 (germline): SGHRS, YFSETQ. V dropped 3 bases and J dropped 7 bases, with 5 bases sitting between them. DNA for the CDR3: TGCGCCAGCAGCTCAATCAATTCACCCCTCCACTTT. Translation: CASSSINSPLHF.

In this sample, this clonotype turned up a few times. The rearrangement links TRBV20-1 to TRBJ2-3; TRBD2 is a possible D gene (6 bases). The CDR3 totals 13 residues. Per germline, CDR1 DFQATT and CDR2 SNEGSKA (reference sequence). Trimming removed 7 bases at V and 2 bases at J, with 13 bases between. DNA of the CDR3: TGCAGTGTTCTAGCGAGACCCACAGATACGCAGTATTTT. Translated: CSVLARPTDTQYF.

In this sample, this clonotype turned up a few times. J is TRBJ2-5 and V is TRBV4-1; D may match TRBD1 or TRBD2 (7 bases each). Germline CDR1 is MGHRA and CDR2 is YSYEKL. The V and J ends lost 0 bases and 5 bases respectively, with 19 bases between them. The CDR3 consists of 17 residues. As DNA, the CDR3 is TGCGCCAGCAGCCAAGATCAGGGGGGAGGGCTAAGGGAGACCCAGTACTTC. Translating gives CASSQDQGGGLRETQYF.

The chain has TRBV27 and TRBJ2-5, with TRBD1 matching 7 bases. V trimming: 2 bases; J trimming: 11 bases; junction bases outside the gene matches: 11. The CDR3 has 14 amino acids. CDR1 is MNHEY and CDR2 is SMNVEV in the germline V gene (reference sequence). In nucleotides, the CDR3 is TGTGCCAGCAGTTTAAGAGGGGGCCGGGATGAGCAGTACTTC. Translated: CASSLRGGRDEQYF.

In this sample, this clonotype turned up a few times. The chain links TRBV20-1 to TRBJ2-1; TRBD2 matches 10 bases. The CDR3 consists of 13 residues. Germline CDR1 is DFQATT and CDR2 is SNEGSKA (reference sequence). J gave up 10 bases and V 5 bases, and 8 bases lay outside the gene matches. This CDR3 is CSAPGLAAVEQFF. For the CDR3, the DNA is TGCAGTGCTCCAGGACTAGCGGCTGTAGAGCAGTTCTTC.

As concerns this clonotype: One end of the junction fails to match germline, which may point to a read error. The chain employs TRBV6-2 or TRBV6-3 and TRBJ2-1; no clear D. The CDR3 has 11 amino acids. Germline loops: CDR1 MNHEY, CDR2 SVGEGT. CDR3 bases: TGTACCAGCAGTCTTGTGGATGAGCAGTTCTTC. Translated: CTSSLVDEQFF.

The V call is TRBV2, the J call TRBJ2-4; D may match TRBD1 or TRBD2 (5 bases each). Germline CDR1 SNHLY, CDR2 FYNNEI. The CDR3 consists of 15 residues. Trimming took off 4 bases at V and 0 bases at J, with 10 bases between the two ends. CDR3 nucleotides: TGTGCCAGCAGTGCCGGGACGGCAGCCAAAAACATTCAGTACTTC. Translating gives CASSAGTAAKNIQYF.

J is TRBJ1-2 and V is TRBV2; D ambiguous. This CDR3 is built from 12 residues. Germline assignment: CDR1 SNHLY and CDR2 FYNNEI. V lost 6 bases and J 4 bases, leaving 9 bases between the germline ends. CDR3 region: CASREATYGYTF. CDR3 bases: TGTGCCAGCAGGGAGGCTACCTATGGCTACACCTTC.

Only a few counts were recorded for this clonotype. V usage is TRBV12-3 or TRBV12-4 and J usage is TRBJ1-5; D remains ambiguous. This CDR3 has 15 amino acids. With 0 bases removed from V and 5 bases from J, the gap between germline ends came to 11 bases. The CDR3 is CASSLAVGNHQPQHF. The DNA for the CDR3 is TGTGCCAGCAGTTTAGCGGTAGGGAATCATCAGCCCCAGCATTTT.

The CDR3 here is CASRSGAPQETQYF. The CDR3, as DNA: TGTGCCAGCAGATCTGGGGCACCTCAAGAGACCCAGTACTTC. The V gene is TRBV12-3 or TRBV12-4, the J gene TRBJ2-5; a possible D gene is TRBD1 (5 bases). With 6 bases removed from V and 2 bases from J, the gap between germline ends came to 13 bases. The CDR3 is made up of 14 amino acids.

This clonotype has a count of ten or more. The chain recombines TRBV15 with TRBJ2-3; TRBD1 agrees at 7 bases. V was clipped by 1 base and J by 4 bases; unmatched bases: 11. The CDR3 contains 17 residues. The germline gives CDR1 LNHNV, CDR2 YYDKDF (reference sequence). Here the CDR3 reads CATSRALGTVGSDTQYF. In nucleotides, the CDR3 is TGTGCCACCAGCAGAGCCCTCGGGACAGTCGGGTCAGATACGCAGTATTTT.

This clonotype has a handful of counts. The chain carries TRBV3-1 and TRBJ2-5, with D perhaps TRBD2 (6 bases). The CDR3 length is 16 residues. Germline-derived CDR1 and CDR2 are LGHDT and YNNKEL (reference sequence). The V end lost 0 bases, the J end lost 4 bases, and 15 bases lay between the germline ends. The CDR3 coding sequence is TGTGCCAGCAGCCAAGATCGTGCGGGGTTCATAGAGACCCAGTACTTC. Residues: CASSQDRAGFIETQYF.

The genes are TRBV7-9 and TRBJ2-5; D remains unclear. V lost 5 bases and J lost 6, with 10 bases in between. Per germline, CDR1 SEHNR and CDR2 FQNEAQ (reference sequence). The CDR3 length is 12 residues. The CDR3 DNA reads TGTGCCAGCAGCGCTCAGACACAGACCCAGTACTTC. Encoded protein: CASSAQTQTQYF.

This clonotype has just a few counts. The gene calls are TRBV6-5 and TRBJ1-2; no reliable D call. Trimming cost V 2 bases and J 8 bases, with 12 bases left between them. Germline V gene lookup returns CDR1 MNHEY and CDR2 SVGAGI. This CDR3 is 13 amino acids long. The CDR3 loop is CASSYGQALGYTF. The CDR3 DNA follows: TGTGCCAGCAGTTACGGGCAGGCCCTGGGCTACACCTTC.

The V gene is TRBV7-3, the J gene TRBJ1-1, with a tentative D call TRBD1 (5 bases). The CDR3 has 14 residues. Between the trimmed V and J ends, which lost 2 bases and 7 bases, there was a span of 14 bases. CDR1 and CDR2 from the germline V gene are SGHTA and FQGTGA. CDR3 in amino acids: CASSLLPLGGEAFF. CDR3 bases: TGTGCCAGCAGCTTACTCCCCTTGGGGGGTGAAGCTTTCTTT.

The sample holds many counts of this clonotype. The chain recombines TRBV29-1 with TRBJ2-7; 7 bases line up with TRBD2. The CDR3 length is 15 residues. V lost 1 base to trimming and J lost 4 bases; unmatched junction nucleotides: 10. Germline lookup yields CDR1 SQVTM and CDR2 ANQGSEA. The CDR3 DNA reads TGCAGCGTTGAAGGCCGTCGGAGGGAGGGTTACGAGCAGTACTTC. Translation: CSVEGRRREGYEQYF.

Points on this clonotype: One base away lies a much larger clone, so this may be a sequencing read error. CDR3 DNA: TGCAGCGTTACAGGCCTCCTCACAGATGCGCAGTATTTT. This codes for CSVTGLLTDAQYF. The genes are TRBV29-1 and TRBJ2-3, with D perhaps TRBD1 (5 bases). The CDR3 runs to 13 residues. Per germline, CDR1 SQVTM and CDR2 ANQGSEA.